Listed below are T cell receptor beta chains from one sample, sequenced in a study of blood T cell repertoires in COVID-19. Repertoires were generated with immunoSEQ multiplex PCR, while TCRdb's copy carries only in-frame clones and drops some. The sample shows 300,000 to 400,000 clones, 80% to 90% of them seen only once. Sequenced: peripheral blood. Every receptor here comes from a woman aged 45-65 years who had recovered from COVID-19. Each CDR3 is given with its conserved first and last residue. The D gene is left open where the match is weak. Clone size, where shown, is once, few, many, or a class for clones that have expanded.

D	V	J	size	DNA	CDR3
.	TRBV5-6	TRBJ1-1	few	TGTGCCAGCAGCTTCTACTTGAACACTGAAGCTTTCTTT	CASSFYLNTEAFF
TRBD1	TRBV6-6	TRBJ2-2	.	TGTGCCAGCAGTCCACAGGGGACAGGGGCGAACACCGGGGAGCTGTTTTTT	CASSPQGTGANTGELFF
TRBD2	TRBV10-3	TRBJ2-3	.	TGTGCCATCAGTGCTATGGCTAGCGGGAGGTCAGATACGCAGTATTTT	CAISAMASGRSDTQYF
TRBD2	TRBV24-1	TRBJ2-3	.	TGTGCCACCAGTGATTTTGGGACAGGGGATTGGACTAGCGGGAGGGATACGCAGTATTTT	CATSDFGTGDWTSGRDTQYF
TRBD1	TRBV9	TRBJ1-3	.	TGTGCCAGCAGCGTAGCCGGGACAGCCTCTGGAAACACCATATATTTT	CASSVAGTASGNTIYF
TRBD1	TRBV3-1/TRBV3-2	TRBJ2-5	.	TGTGCCAGCAGCCTTACCGGGACAGGGCACGAGACCCAGTACTTC	CASSLTGTGHETQYF
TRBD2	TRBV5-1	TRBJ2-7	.	TGCGCCAGCAGCTCCACGACTAGCCACTACGAGCAGTACTTC	CASSSTTSHYEQYF
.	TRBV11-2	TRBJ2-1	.	TGTGCCAGCAGCCTAAACCGGGGTTCACGCAATGAGCAGTTCTTC	CASSLNRGSRNEQFF
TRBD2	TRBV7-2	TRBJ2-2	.	TGTGCCAGCAGCTATTCCCCGGGGGGGTGGGGCACCGGGGAGCTGTTTTTT	CASSYSPGGWGTGELFF
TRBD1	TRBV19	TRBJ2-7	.	TGTGCCAGTAGTATAGCCGGACAGGGTATCAACGAGCAGTACTTC	CASSIAGQGINEQYF
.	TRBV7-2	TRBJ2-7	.	TGTGCCAGCAGCGGAGCAGGGTGGGGCTACGAGCAGTACTTC	CASSGAGWGYEQYF
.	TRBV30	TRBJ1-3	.	TGTGCCTGGAGTTTCGCGGTAGATTGGAACACCATATATTTT	CAWSFAVDWNTIYF
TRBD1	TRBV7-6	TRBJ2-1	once	TGTGCCAGCAGCAAACAAGGACAGGGGTACAATGAGCAGTTCTTC	CASSKQGQGYNEQFF
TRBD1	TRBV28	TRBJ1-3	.	TGTGCCAGCAGTTTAGGACAGGGTTTCCGAAACACCATATATTTT	CASSLGQGFRNTIYF
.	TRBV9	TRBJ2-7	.	TGTGCCAGCAGCCCTCTCCAGGGTAATAGGAACGAGCAGTACTTC	CASSPLQGNRNEQYF
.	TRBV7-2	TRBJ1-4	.	TGTGCCAGCAGCTTATACGGACAGCCGGATGAAAAACTGTTTTTT	CASSLYGQPDEKLFF
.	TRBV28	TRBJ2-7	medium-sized	TGTGCCAGCACGAAAGCTAGCTTTTGGAACGAGCAGTACTTC	CASTKASFWNEQYF
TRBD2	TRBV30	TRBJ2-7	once	TGTGCCTGGAGGGGAGTACTGGTAGCGGGATCCTACGAGCAGTACTTC	CAWRGVLVAGSYEQYF
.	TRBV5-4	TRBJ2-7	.	TGTGCCAGCAGCTTGGGTGGGACAACCTCGGGTGAGCAGTACTTC	CASSLGGTTSGEQYF
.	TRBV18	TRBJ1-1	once	TGTGCCAGCTCACCTCTAGGGAGGGAGGTAAGAACTGAAGCTTTCTTT	CASSPLGREVRTEAFF
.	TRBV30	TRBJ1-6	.	TGTGCCTGGGGAAACAGCTATAATTCACCCCTCCACTTT	CAWGNSYNSPLHF
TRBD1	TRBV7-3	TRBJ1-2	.	TGTGCCAGCAGCTTAGGGACAGGGGATGGCTACACCTTC	CASSLGTGDGYTF
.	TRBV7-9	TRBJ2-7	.	TGTGCCAGCAGCTTTAGCGGGACAGACGAGCAGTACTTC	CASSFSGTDEQYF
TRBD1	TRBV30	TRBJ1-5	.	TGTGCCTGGAGCCCTGAGGACAGGGCTAATAATCAGCCCCAGCATTTT	CAWSPEDRANNQPQHF
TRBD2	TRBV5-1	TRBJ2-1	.	TGCGCCAGCAGCTTGACTAGCGGGAGCAATGAGCAGTTCTTC	CASSLTSGSNEQFF
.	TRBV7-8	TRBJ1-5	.	TGTGCCAGCAGCCAAGGGGTCAGGCAGCCCCAGCATTTT	CASSQGVRQPQHF
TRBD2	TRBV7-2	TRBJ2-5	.	TGTGCCAGCAGCTTAGGGACTAGGCCAGAGACCCAGTACTTC	CASSLGTRPETQYF
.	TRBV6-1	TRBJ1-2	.	TGTGCCAGCAGTGAGCCTGGGGAGGCAGCTTATGGCTACACCTTC	CASSEPGEAAYGYTF
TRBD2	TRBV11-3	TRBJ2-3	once	TGTGCCAGCAGCCCGTCGACTAGCGGGGGACGAGATACGCAGTATTTT	CASSPSTSGGRDTQYF
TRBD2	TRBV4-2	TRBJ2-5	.	TGTGCCAGCAGCCAAGCGTTGGGACTAGCGGGAAGGGAGACCCAGTACTTC	CASSQALGLAGRETQYF
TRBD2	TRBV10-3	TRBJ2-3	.	TGTGCCATCAGAGGGACTAGTGTCGATACGCAGTATTTT	CAIRGTSVDTQYF
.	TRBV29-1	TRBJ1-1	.	TGCAGCGTAGGACAGTACACTGAAGCTTTCTTT	CSVGQYTEAFF
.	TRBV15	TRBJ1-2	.	TGTGCCACCAGCAGCCCCATAGGGGCAGCGACTAACTATGGCTACACCTTC	CATSSPIGAATNYGYTF
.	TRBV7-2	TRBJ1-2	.	TGTGCCAGCAGCTTAGGGTCTTCCCTGAGGGACTATGGCTACACCTTC	CASSLGSSLRDYGYTF
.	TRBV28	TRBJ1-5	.	TGTGCCAGCAGTTTAATTTCAGGGAACAATCAGCCCCAGCATTTT	CASSLISGNNQPQHF
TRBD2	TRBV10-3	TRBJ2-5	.	TGTGCCATCACTCAGGACGTGAGCGGGGGGCGCCGGACCCAGTACTTC	CAITQDVSGGRRTQYF
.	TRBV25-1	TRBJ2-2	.	TGTGCCAGCAATCCGCCAGGGGGGACCGGGGAGCTGTTTTTT	CASNPPGGTGELFF
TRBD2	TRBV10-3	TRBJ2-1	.	TGTGCCATCAGTAACACTAGCGGGGTGAATGAGCAGTTCTTC	CAISNTSGVNEQFF
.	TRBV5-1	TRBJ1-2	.	TGCGCCAGCAGCCGTGGGGCCAGTTCAATTAACTATGGCTACACCTTC	CASSRGASSINYGYTF
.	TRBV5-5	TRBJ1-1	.	TGTGCCAGCAGCTCACACAGGAACACTGAAGCTTTCTTT	CASSSHRNTEAFF
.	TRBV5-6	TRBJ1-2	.	TGTGCCAGCAGCTTGGCCGGTGGAGGAGGAGGCTACACCTTC	CASSLAGGGGGYTF
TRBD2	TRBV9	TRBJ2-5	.	TGTGCCAGCAGCGTAGCGGCGGGAGCACGGGAGACCCAGTACTTC	CASSVAAGARETQYF
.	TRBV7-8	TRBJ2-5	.	TGTGCCAGCAGCCTCTACCAAGAGACCCAGTACTTC	CASSLYQETQYF
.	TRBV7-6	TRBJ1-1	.	TGTGCCAGCAGCCGCGTCAGGGGTACATTGAACACTGAAGCTTTCTTT	CASSRVRGTLNTEAFF
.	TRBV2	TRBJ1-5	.	TGTGCCAGCAGTGAAGGTTCCAGAAATCAGCCCCAGCATTTT	CASSEGSRNQPQHF
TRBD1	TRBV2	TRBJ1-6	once	TGTGCCAGCGGGGGACAGGGGGATTCACCCCTCCACTTT	CASGGQGDSPLHF
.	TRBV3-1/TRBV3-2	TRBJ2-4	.	TGTGCCAGCAGCCAAGATCACCAGCAGGACATTCAGTACTTC	CASSQDHQQDIQYF
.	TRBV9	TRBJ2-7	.	TGTGCCAGCAGCCCCCGGGACAATCACTACGAGCAGTACTTC	CASSPRDNHYEQYF
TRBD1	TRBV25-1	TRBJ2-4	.	TGTGCCAGCAGTGCCCCGGGACAGGGTAGGGCCAAAAACATTCAGTACTTC	CASSAPGQGRAKNIQYF
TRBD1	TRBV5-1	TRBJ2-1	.	TGCGCCAGCAGCTTGGCCGGGACAGAGAACAATGAGCAGTTCTTC	CASSLAGTENNEQFF
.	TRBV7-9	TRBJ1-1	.	TGTGCCAGCAGCCGACAGGTTGATGCTTTCTTT	CASSRQVDAFF
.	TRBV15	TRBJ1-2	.	TGTGCCACCAGCAGAGAGTTTAACAGGATCCATGGCTACACCTTC	CATSREFNRIHGYTF
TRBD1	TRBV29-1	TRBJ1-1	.	TGCAGCGTTGCGCTCCGTCGTTCGGACAGGGGACTGAACACTGAAGCTTTCTTT	CSVALRRSDRGLNTEAFF
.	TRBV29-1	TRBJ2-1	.	TGCAGCGTTGATGACCCCTCTTCCGGGAATGAGCAGTTCTTC	CSVDDPSSGNEQFF